This T cell receptor beta chain appears in the sequencing data of a study of blood T cell repertoires in COVID-19. The protocol was immunoSEQ multiplex PCR, while the TCRdb copy is restricted to in-frame clones and leaves out a portion. This table holds 240,000 or so clones, around 89% found once. Trimming removed 3 bases from V and 5 bases from J, with 4 bases in between. Germline lookup yields CDR1 KGHSH and CDR2 LQKENI. The CDR3 has 12 amino acids. The chain couples TRBV18 to TRBJ2-2; D gene uncertain. This sequence was found in a man aged 40-55 years who had recovered from COVID-19. The sample consisted of PBMCs or T cells enriched from blood (not recorded which). This CDR3 reads CASSPGTGELFF. The CDR3 nucleotides are TGTGCCAGCTCACCCGGGACCGGGGAGCTGTTTTTT.